This T cell receptor (beta chain) originates from a study of cytomegalovirus exposure and HLA in healthy donors (TCRdb year 2017). Regarding the complete study: An earlier analysis of roughly 570 of the donors reported 250 to 300 Gb of sequence data and 117 million unique TCR beta sequences obtained from 150 million to 200 million T cells. An early release covering 550 to 650 HLA-typed donors comprised about 300 gigabases of sequencing data and 85 million to 100 million unique TCR sequences. Of the 300 to 400 genotyped donors, approximately 82% fell in the genetic ancestry cluster associated with self-reported Caucasian donors. The aim of the study was to test whether cataloging public T cell receptors could identify signatures of past pathogen exposure. The study used immunosequencing to profile the T cell repertoires of about 670 subjects and linked those repertoires to cytomegalovirus serostatus. Along with the approximately 700-subject first cohort, a separate validation cohort of 120 different subjects was used. To predict cytomegalovirus infection status, the study brought together high-throughput TCR immunosequencing, statistical association of individual TCRs with disease status, and machine learning. A later analysis re-analyzed previously published TCR beta repertoires from approximately 670 donors and added high-resolution HLA genotyping to study TCR occurrence patterns. Rather than using new phenotypic data, the later analysis identified candidate immune exposures from TCR beta sequences and from how often those sequences occurred across donors. In an earlier analysis of about 590 of the donors, high-throughput TCR beta sequencing was used to judge whether each TCR beta V gene segment behaved as functional or pseudogenic. Donor age, sex, ethnicity and CMV serostatus were collected together with the repertoire data. In a later genetic analysis, genome-wide SNP genotypes for about 65% of the roughly 670 donors were used, and that subset was treated as a discovery cohort. All discovery cohort repertoires had been generated using a single sequencing platform. HLA typing covered class I and class II loci at four-digit resolution. The number of donors typed differed by locus, with about 629-630 for A, B, C, DRB1 and DQB1, around 560 for DQA1, approximately 570 for DPA1, and over 400 for DPB1. Several DR-DQ haplotypes were treated as single units for association and clustering because of strong linkage in the cohort. Across 300 to 500 genotyped donors of the cohort, an average of about 240,000 unique TCR beta nucleotide sequences per donor were sequenced, and 15% to 20% of those sequences were non-productive.

The receptor library was made with the immunoSEQ multiplex PCR assay. A mixture of 60 forward primers for TCR Vbeta segments and 13 reverse primers for TCR Jbeta segments was used in the multiplex PCR. Amplification of the CDR3 region of rearranged TCR beta genes was performed with a multiplex PCR assay on genomic DNA. Amplified TCR beta libraries were sequenced as 87-base-pair reads on the Illumina HiSeq System. The published analysis was carried out like this. In a later analysis, some 80 million unique TCR beta chains were counted across the approximately 670 repertoires, and roughly 11 million of these chains were shared by at least two donors. A nearest-neighbor algorithm error-corrected the raw reads and collapsed the reads into unique sequences, merging closely related sequences to remove PCR and sequencing errors. CDR3 sequences were aligned to IMGT reference sequences to assign V, D and J gene segments. For a sequence to be retained, at least a six-nucleotide match to both a V gene segment and a J gene segment was required. Rearrangements were called productive when the CDR3 lacked stop codons and stayed in frame with V and J; all others were non-productive. Following IMGT convention, CDR3 was defined as the stretch from the second conserved V-encoded cysteine up to the conserved J-encoded phenylalanine. The earlier analysis of roughly 590 of the donors excluded any sequence lacking an unambiguous match to a single V gene segment. An earlier analysis of a few hundred of the donors classified V segments as functional when productive rearrangements were above 56.7% and as segregating when the standard deviation between donors was above 5%. To diagnose cytomegalovirus status from the catalog of TCR beta chain sequences, a statistical classification framework was built. V and J gene assignment, in a later analysis, came from comparing TCR nucleotide sequences with IMGT/GENE-DB human TR gene sequences. A later analysis assigned CDR3 sequences and most-parsimonious VDJ recombination scenarios with the TCRdist pipeline. In a later analysis, each TCR beta chain was defined by its CDR3 amino acid sequence together with its V-gene family, and reads lacking a unique V-gene family were excluded. As a way to deal with suspected cross-contamination and a sequencing artifact, a later analysis dropped 592 nucleotide sequences that were highly shared and had low generation probability. A later analysis calculated a clonal expansion index for each public chain from normalized within-repertoire ranks of inferred template counts. In a later analysis, generation probabilities were computed using a VDJ recombination model fitted to out-of-frame rearrangements, and the results were checked against IGoR. A later analysis scored TCR-TCR, TCR-HLA and TCR-CMV co-occurrence with hypergeometric tests, applying a repertoire-size bias correction to TCR pairs. To estimate false discovery rates, a later analysis permuted the HLA or CMV assignments 20 times. In a later analysis, co-occurring TCRs were grouped using DBSCAN, with TCRdist sequence similarity added in when clustering inside HLA-allele-positive subsets. Repertoires with fewer than 30,000 or more than 120,000 public chains were left out of co-occurrence clustering, as were four to six repertoires with anomalous nucleotide sharing. In its TCRdb copy, this immuneACCESS table keeps in-frame sequences only and misses some clones. Where compared with another copy, unresolved V genes explain less than half of these, and the others have no known cause. V, J and clone size are taken as reported in that table, and D and trimming were inferred from the DNA itself. The sample has some 75,000 clones on record. Of the sample, 0.83% falls within the top ten clones.

The cohort consisted of 650 to 850 healthy bone marrow donors. At the time of sampling, every cohort member was nominally healthy, though immune exposures that went unrecorded were likely present. The donor tested CMV seronegative, placing the donor among the 350 or so seronegative members of the cohort. A peripheral blood sample was provided by each donor, and peripheral blood mononuclear cells were used for TCR beta sequencing. The Qiagen DNeasy Blood Extraction Kit was used to extract genomic DNA from the blood cell samples. Broader findings and caveats from the paper: The earlier analysis of 450 to 700 of the donors excluded some 15 rarely observed V segments, including chromosome 9 orphons, because counts were too low. Correlated functional status among segregating V segments might reflect linkage disequilibrium, but an unknown experimental factor could not be ruled out. Specific HLA alleles were associated with 15,000 to 20,000 TCR beta sequences at a false discovery rate of 0.05 in a later analysis. In a later analysis, TCR association rates were found to vary across HLA loci, with the most associated TCRs seen for DRB1 alleles and the fewest for HLA-C alleles. A later genetic analysis associated a missense DCLRE1C variant with V-gene and J-gene trimming of TCR beta chains, and an independent cohort replicated the association. The only immune exposure information available for the cohort was CMV serostatus. A group of highly shared sequence variants was considered likely to be a technical artifact of the sequencing pipeline. When HLA alleles, especially DR and DQ, strongly co-occurred, attributing TCR associations to individual alleles was difficult. Because the 87-base-pair reads could not distinguish some IMGT-functional V segments, including TRBV6-2 and TRBV6-3, those segments were excluded. Three of the identified cytomegalovirus-associated TCR beta chains were confirmed in vitro to be specific for cytomegalovirus antigens. Most TCR sequences were seen in very few donors, while some public TCRs were found in many individuals. In a later analysis, most CMV-associated TCR beta chains were found to appear HLA-restricted, with HLA associations seemingly driven largely by CMV exposure. A further reported finding was that TCR beta sequences accurately predicted the HLA-A and HLA-B alleles for most subjects in the first cohort. Presence/absence analyses assumed roughly uniform sequencing depth across donors, an assumption that may not hold. The classifier was reported to diagnose cytomegalovirus status with high specificity and sensitivity in both the original and validation cohorts. HLA typing was unavailable for some donors at each locus, so association tests used only the typed subset. In a later analysis, HLA-associated TCR beta chains showed more clonal expansion and lower generation probabilities than non-associated chains that were equally common. Only TCR beta chains were sequenced in this cohort, and the absence of alpha or paired-chain data limited detectable features. In an earlier analysis of around 600 of the donors, most TCR beta V segments were observed in productive rearrangements about 90% or about 30% of the time, broadly matching IMGT annotations. Compared with the 666-donor mean, donors in an Asian-associated ancestry cluster had fewer N-insertions in productive TCRs, according to a later genetic analysis. According to the authors, the approach could potentially be generalized to other disease states and immunological phenotypes. A later analysis reported that several top co-occurrence clusters appeared linked to parvovirus B19, influenza, CMV and Epstein-Barr virus. The study listed 150 to 200 TCR beta chains as associated with cytomegalovirus.

The germline V gene (reference sequence) provides CDR1 LNHDA and CDR2 SQIVND. At the junction V is shortened by 6 bases and J by 3 bases, with 9 bases in between. The CDR3 measures 13 amino acids from cysteine to phenylalanine. Of all the DNA, just the CDR3 is kept, 39 bases in frame from base 1. As to this clone: The antigen it recognizes is unknown.

The chain is encoded by TRBV19 joined to TRBJ1-5; possibly the D gene is TRBD1, per 6 matching bases. The sample was PBMCs. The TCR was taken from a boy between 10 and 17 years old in good health and CMV-seronegative. The CDR3 reads CASSGQHNQPQHF. The sequenced DNA: TGTGCCAGTAGCGGACAGCACAATCAGCCCCAGCATTTT.